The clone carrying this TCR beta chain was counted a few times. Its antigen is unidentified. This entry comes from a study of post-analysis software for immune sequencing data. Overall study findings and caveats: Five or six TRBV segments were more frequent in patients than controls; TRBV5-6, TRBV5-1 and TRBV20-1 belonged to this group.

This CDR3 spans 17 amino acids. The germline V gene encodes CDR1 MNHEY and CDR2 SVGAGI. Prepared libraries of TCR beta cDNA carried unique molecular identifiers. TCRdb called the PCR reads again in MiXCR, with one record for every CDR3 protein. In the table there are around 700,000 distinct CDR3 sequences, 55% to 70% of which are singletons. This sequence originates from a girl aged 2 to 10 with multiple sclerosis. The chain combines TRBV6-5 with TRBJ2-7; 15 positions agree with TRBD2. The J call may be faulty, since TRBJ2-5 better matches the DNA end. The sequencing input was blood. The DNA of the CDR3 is TGTGCCAGCAGTTACTCCCGGACTAGCGGGGGGGCCGGGACCCAGTACTTC. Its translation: CASSYSRTSGGAGTQYF.